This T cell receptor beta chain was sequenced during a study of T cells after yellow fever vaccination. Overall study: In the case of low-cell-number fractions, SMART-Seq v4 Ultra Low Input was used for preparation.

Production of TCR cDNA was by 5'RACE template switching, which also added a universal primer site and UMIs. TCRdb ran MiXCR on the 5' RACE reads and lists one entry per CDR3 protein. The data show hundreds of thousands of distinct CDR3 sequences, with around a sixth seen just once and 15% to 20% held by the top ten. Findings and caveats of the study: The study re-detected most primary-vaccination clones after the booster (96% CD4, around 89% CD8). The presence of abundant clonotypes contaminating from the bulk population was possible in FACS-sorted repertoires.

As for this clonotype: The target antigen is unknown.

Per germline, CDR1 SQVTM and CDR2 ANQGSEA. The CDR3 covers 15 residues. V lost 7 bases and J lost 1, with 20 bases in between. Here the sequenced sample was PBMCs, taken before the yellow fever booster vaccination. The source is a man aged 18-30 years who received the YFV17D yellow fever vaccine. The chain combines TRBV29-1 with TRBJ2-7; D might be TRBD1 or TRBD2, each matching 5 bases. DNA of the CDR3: TGCAGCGCCGGGCGGTGGGACCGGAGGTCCTACGAGCAGTACTTC. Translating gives CSAGRWDRRSYEQYF.